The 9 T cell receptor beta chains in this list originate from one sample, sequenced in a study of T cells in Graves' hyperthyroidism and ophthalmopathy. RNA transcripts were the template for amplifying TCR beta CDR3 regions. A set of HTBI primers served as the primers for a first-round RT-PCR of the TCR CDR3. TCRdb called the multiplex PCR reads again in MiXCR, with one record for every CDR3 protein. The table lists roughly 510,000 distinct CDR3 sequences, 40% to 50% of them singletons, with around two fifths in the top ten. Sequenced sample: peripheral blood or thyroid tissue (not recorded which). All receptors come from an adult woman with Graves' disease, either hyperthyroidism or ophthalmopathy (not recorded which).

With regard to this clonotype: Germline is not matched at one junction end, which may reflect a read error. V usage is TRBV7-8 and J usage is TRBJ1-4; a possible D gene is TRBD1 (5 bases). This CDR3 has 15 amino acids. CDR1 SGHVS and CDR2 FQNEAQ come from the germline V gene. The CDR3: CASSSLGVAPEELFF. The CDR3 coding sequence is TGTGCCAGCAGCTCCCTAGGGGTTGCCCCAGAGGAACTGTTCTTT.

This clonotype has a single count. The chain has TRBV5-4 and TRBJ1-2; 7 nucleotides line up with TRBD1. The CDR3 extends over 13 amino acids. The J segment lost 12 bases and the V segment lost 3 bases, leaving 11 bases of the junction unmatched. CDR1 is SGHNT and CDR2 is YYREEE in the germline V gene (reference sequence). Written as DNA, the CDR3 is TGTGCCAGCAGCTCGGAGGACAGGCCTCCTAACACCTTC. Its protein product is CASSSEDRPPNTF.

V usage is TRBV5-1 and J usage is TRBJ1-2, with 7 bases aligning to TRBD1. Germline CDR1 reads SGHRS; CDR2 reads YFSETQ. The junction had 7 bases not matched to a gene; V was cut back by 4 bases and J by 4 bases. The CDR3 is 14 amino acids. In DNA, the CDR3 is TGCGCCAGCAGCGTCCGGGACAGCTTCTATGGCTACACCTTC. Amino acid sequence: CASSVRDSFYGYTF.

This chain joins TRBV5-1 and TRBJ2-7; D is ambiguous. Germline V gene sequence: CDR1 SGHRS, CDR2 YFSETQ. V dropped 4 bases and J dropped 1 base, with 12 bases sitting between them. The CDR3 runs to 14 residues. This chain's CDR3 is CASSIPEGSYEQYF. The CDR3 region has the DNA TGCGCCAGCAGCATCCCAGAAGGGTCCTACGAGCAGTACTTC. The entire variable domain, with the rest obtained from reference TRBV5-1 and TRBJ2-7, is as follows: KAGVTQTPRYLIKTRGQQVTLSCSPISGHRSVSWYQQTPGQGLQFLFEYFSETQRNKGNFPGRFSGRQFSNSRSEMNVSTLELGDSALYLCASSIPEGSYEQYFGPGTRLTVT.

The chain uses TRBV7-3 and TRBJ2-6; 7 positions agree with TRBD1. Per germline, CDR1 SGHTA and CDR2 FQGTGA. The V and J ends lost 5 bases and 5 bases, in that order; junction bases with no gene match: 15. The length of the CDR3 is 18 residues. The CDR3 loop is CASSAKQGPTSRANVLTF. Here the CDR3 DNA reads TGTGCCAGCAGCGCGAAACAGGGGCCAACGTCTAGGGCCAACGTCCTGACTTTC.

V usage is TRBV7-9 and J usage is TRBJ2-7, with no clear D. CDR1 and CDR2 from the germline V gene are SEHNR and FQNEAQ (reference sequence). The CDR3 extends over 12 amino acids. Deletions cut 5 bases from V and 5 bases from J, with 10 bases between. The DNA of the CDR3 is TGTGCCAGCAGCCGTGGCTTCCACGAGCAGTACTTC. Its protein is CASSRGFHEQYF.

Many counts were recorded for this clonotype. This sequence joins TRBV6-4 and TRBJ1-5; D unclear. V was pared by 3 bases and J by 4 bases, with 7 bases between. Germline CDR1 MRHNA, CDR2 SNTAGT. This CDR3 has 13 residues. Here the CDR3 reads CASSETVNQPQHF. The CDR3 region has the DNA TGTGCCAGCAGTGAAACGGTAAATCAGCCCCAGCATTTT.

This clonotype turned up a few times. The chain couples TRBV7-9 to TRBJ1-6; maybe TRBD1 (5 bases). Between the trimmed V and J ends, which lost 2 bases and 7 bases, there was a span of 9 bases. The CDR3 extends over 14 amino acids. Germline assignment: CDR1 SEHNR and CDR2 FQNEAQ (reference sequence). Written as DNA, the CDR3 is TGTGCCAGCAGCTTACTGGGGGGGAATTCACCCCTCCACTTT. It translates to CASSLLGGNSPLHF.

The CDR3 nucleotides are TGCGCCAGCAGCTCGGGACCGCTCAGGGAGACCCAGTACTTC. Its protein product is CASSSGPLRETQYF. The chain employs TRBV5-1 and TRBJ2-5, with D possibly being TRBD1 or TRBD2 (5 bases each). V lost 3 bases to trimming and J lost 5 bases, with 14 bases between them. The CDR3 loop spans 14 amino acids. Looked up from germline, CDR1 is SGHRS and CDR2 is YFSETQ.